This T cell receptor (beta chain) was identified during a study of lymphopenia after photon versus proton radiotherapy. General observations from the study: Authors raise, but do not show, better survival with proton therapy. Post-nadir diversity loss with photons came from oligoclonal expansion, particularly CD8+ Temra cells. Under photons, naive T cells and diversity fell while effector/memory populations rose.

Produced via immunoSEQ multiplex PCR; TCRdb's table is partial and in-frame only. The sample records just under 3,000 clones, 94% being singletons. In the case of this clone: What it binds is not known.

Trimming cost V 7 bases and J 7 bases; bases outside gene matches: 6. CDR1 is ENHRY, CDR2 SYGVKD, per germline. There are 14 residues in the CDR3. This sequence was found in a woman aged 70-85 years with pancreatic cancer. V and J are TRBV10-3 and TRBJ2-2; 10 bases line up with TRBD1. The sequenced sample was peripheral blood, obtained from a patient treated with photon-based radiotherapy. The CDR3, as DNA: TGTGCCATCAATCGACAGGGGGCGGACGGGGAGCTGTTTTTT. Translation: CAINRQGADGELFF.